This T cell receptor beta chain was identified in a study of spatial heterogeneity in lung cancer. V dropped 4 bases and J dropped 0 bases, with 13 bases sitting between them. This CDR3 has 15 residues. The germline V gene encodes CDR1 SQVTM and CDR2 ANQGSEA. TCRdb independently ran MiXCR on the 5' RACE reads; one entry per CDR3 protein. This table holds around 110,000 distinct CDR3 sequences, about 12% found once. Time point described: blood at routine non-recurrence follow-up after resection. The study sequenced unsorted whole RNA from tumor, nontumor lung or frozen PBMC. This material consisted of PBMCs, taken at follow-up. This clonotype was obtained from a male donor with early-stage non-small cell lung cancer. V usage is TRBV29-1 and J usage is TRBJ1-3; no clear D. CDR3 nucleotides: TGCAGCGTTGTCTTGGCGAAGAGCTCTGGAAACACCATATATTTT. This translates into CSVVLAKSSGNTIYF.